Listed below are T cell receptor beta chains from one sample, sequenced in a study of kidney transplant recipient with SARS-CoV-2 infection. Using its own MiXCR run on the reads, TCRdb lists one record per CDR3 protein. The sample records 200,000 to 250,000 distinct CDR3 sequences, more than 25% being singletons. The sequences come from a blood sample, collected at baseline and on roughly day 110 from a kidney transplant recipient. All receptors derive from a male patient aged 25-45 years who had COVID-19 and was a kidney transplant recipient. A share of the T cells may be of graft donor origin. The CDR3 runs from the conserved cysteine through the conserved F or W. A D gene is named only where the DNA matches it firmly. Rows give clone size only sometimes, using once, few, many, or a class for an expanded clone.

clone size: many
D gene: .
J gene: TRBJ2-5
V gene: TRBV9
CDR3 protein: CASSVSGQAQETQYF
CDR3 DNA: TGTGCCAGCAGCGTATCGGGCCAAGCCCAAGAGACCCAGTACTTC

clone size: .
D gene: .
J gene: TRBJ1-2
V gene: TRBV10-1
CDR3 protein: CASSSNLRSRKTYGYTF
CDR3 DNA: TGCGCCAGCAGTTCAAATCTAAGATCGCGAAAGACCTATGGCTATACCTTC

clone size: few
D gene: .
J gene: TRBJ2-2
V gene: TRBV3-1
CDR3 protein: CASSAECPISGLTGELFF
CDR3 DNA: TGTGCCAGCAGCGCAGAGTGTCCCATTTCAGGCTTGACCGGGGAGCTGTTTTTT

clone size: many
D gene: .
J gene: TRBJ2-2
V gene: TRBV5-1
CDR3 protein: CASSLQPGTLNTGELFF
CDR3 DNA: TGCGCCAGCAGCTTGCAGCCCGGGACCTTGAACACCGGGGAGCTGTTTTTT

clone size: many
D gene: .
J gene: TRBJ1-1
V gene: TRBV9
CDR3 protein: CASSALQERVAFF
CDR3 DNA: TGTGCCAGCAGCGCCCTACAGGAAAGGGTAGCTTTCTTT

clone size: few
D gene: .
J gene: TRBJ2-2
V gene: TRBV20-1
CDR3 protein: CSARDMQGKGGELFF
CDR3 DNA: TGCAGTGCTAGAGATATGCAGGGCAAGGGCGGGGAGCTGTTTTTT

clone size: many
D gene: .
J gene: TRBJ1-2
V gene: TRBV7-2
CDR3 protein: CASSLFPEGIGEANYGYTF
CDR3 DNA: TGTGCCAGCAGCTTATTTCCTGAGGGTATTGGCGAAGCTAACTATGGCTACACCTTC

clone size: many
D gene: .
J gene: TRBJ1-4
V gene: TRBV3-1
CDR3 protein: CASRPHRSPTNEKLFF
CDR3 DNA: TGTGCCAGCAGACCCCATCGCAGCCCAACTAATGAAAAACTGTTTTTT

clone size: .
D gene: .
J gene: TRBJ2-3
V gene: TRBV5-1
CDR3 protein: CASADMTDTQYF
CDR3 DNA: TGCGCCAGTGCCGACATGACAGATACGCAGTATTTT

clone size: many
D gene: .
J gene: TRBJ1-3
V gene: TRBV30
CDR3 protein: CAWSVRLGSGNTIYF
CDR3 DNA: TGTGCCTGGAGTGTACGGTTGGGGTCTGGAAACACCATATATTTT

clone size: .
D gene: .
J gene: TRBJ2-7
V gene: TRBV21-1
CDR3 protein: CASPLRDRGSYEQYF
CDR3 DNA: TGTGCCAGCCCGTTGCGGGACAGGGGGTCCTACGAGCAGTACTTC

clone size: .
D gene: .
J gene: TRBJ2-3
V gene: TRBV7-2
CDR3 protein: CASSLAGVADTQYF
CDR3 DNA: TGTGCCAGCAGCTTAGCAGGGGTGGCAGATACGCAGTATTTT

clone size: many
D gene: .
J gene: TRBJ2-2
V gene: TRBV5-1
CDR3 protein: CASSRTPTGELFF
CDR3 DNA: TGCGCCAGCAGTCGGACTCCCACCGGGGAGCTGTTTTTT

clone size: many
D gene: .
J gene: TRBJ1-2
V gene: TRBV12-5
CDR3 protein: CASGTAALQGKTYGYTF
CDR3 DNA: TGTGCTAGTGGTACTGCTGCTTTGCAGGGAAAGACCTATGGCTACACCTTC

clone size: many
D gene: .
J gene: TRBJ1-2
V gene: TRBV5-4
CDR3 protein: CASSEPVPGKTYGYTF
CDR3 DNA: TGTGCCAGCTCGGAGCCCGTACCAGGAAAGACCTATGGCTACACCTTC

clone size: many
D gene: .
J gene: TRBJ1-5
V gene: TRBV10-2
CDR3 protein: CASSDWGSQPQHF
CDR3 DNA: TGCGCCAGCAGTGATTGGGGATCTCAGCCCCAGCATTTT

clone size: once
D gene: .
J gene: TRBJ1-5
V gene: TRBV7-6
CDR3 protein: CANQTGTDQPQHF
CDR3 DNA: TGTGCCAACCAAACGGGGACGGATCAGCCCCAGCATTTT

clone size: many
D gene: TRBD2
J gene: TRBJ2-1
V gene: TRBV6-6
CDR3 protein: CASSQPGLAGYNEQFF
CDR3 DNA: TGTGCCAGCAGTCAACCGGGACTAGCGGGTTACAATGAGCAGTTCTTC

clone size: many
D gene: .
J gene: TRBJ1-1
V gene: TRBV24-1
CDR3 protein: CATSGQDTEAFF
CDR3 DNA: TGTGCCACATCGGGACAAGACACTGAAGCTTTCTTT

clone size: many
D gene: .
J gene: TRBJ1-4
V gene: TRBV6-2/TRBV6-3
CDR3 protein: CASSYHRPTATNEKLFF
CDR3 DNA: TGTGCCAGCAGTTACCATAGACCGACCGCAACTAATGAAAAACTGTTTTTT

clone size: many
D gene: .
J gene: TRBJ2-3
V gene: TRBV21-1
CDR3 protein: CASRPRLATVMQDTQYF
CDR3 DNA: TGTGCCAGCAGGCCAAGGTTAGCTACAGTCATGCAAGATACGCAGTATTTT

clone size: many
D gene: .
J gene: TRBJ1-2
V gene: TRBV5-3
CDR3 protein: CARCAEVVRKTYGYTF
CDR3 DNA: TGTGCCAGATGTGCAGAAGTGGTGAGAAAGACCTATGGCTACACCTTC

clone size: few
D gene: TRBD2
J gene: TRBJ2-5
V gene: TRBV6-5
CDR3 protein: CASRPPGTRKTQYF
CDR3 DNA: TGTGCCAGCAGACCCCCGGGGACTAGAAAGACCCAGTACTTC

clone size: many
D gene: .
J gene: TRBJ2-7
V gene: TRBV9
CDR3 protein: CASSVARGSYEQYF
CDR3 DNA: TGTGCCAGCAGCGTAGCTCGGGGGAGCTACGAGCAGTACTTC

clone size: many
D gene: .
J gene: TRBJ1-2
V gene: TRBV12-3/TRBV12-4
CDR3 protein: CASSYSPSFRKTYGYTF
CDR3 DNA: TGTGCCAGCAGTTACTCGCCCAGCTTCCGAAAGACCTATGGCTACACCTTC

clone size: many
D gene: .
J gene: TRBJ1-1
V gene: TRBV11-2
CDR3 protein: CASSYDSDGEAFF
CDR3 DNA: TGTGCCAGCAGCTACGACAGCGATGGTGAAGCTTTCTTT

clone size: many
D gene: .
J gene: TRBJ2-7
V gene: TRBV12-2
CDR3 protein: CASRLKAESSYEQYF
CDR3 DNA: TGTGCAAGTCGCTTAAAAGCAGAGAGCTCCTACGAGCAGTACTTC

clone size: many
D gene: .
J gene: TRBJ2-1
V gene: TRBV6-5
CDR3 protein: CASTLGGSYNEQFF
CDR3 DNA: TGTGCCAGCACCCTGGGTGGCTCCTACAATGAGCAGTTCTTC

clone size: many
D gene: .
J gene: TRBJ1-1
V gene: TRBV6-5
CDR3 protein: CASSGPGGNTEAFF
CDR3 DNA: TGTGCCAGCAGTGGTCCGGGGGGTAACACTGAAGCTTTCTTT

clone size: .
D gene: .
J gene: TRBJ2-1
V gene: TRBV6-2/TRBV6-3
CDR3 protein: CASSRNDRPEQFF
CDR3 DNA: TGTGCCAGCAGTCGCAACGACAGGCCGGAGCAGTTCTTC

clone size: many
D gene: TRBD1
J gene: TRBJ1-6
V gene: TRBV6-5
CDR3 protein: CASSYSTGEVLYNSPLHF
CDR3 DNA: TGTGCCAGCAGTTACTCGACAGGGGAGGTTCTCTATAATTCACCCCTCCACTTT

clone size: many
D gene: TRBD1
J gene: TRBJ1-5
V gene: TRBV20-1
CDR3 protein: CSATPGTGIQPQHF
CDR3 DNA: TGCAGTGCTACCCCCGGGACAGGGATTCAGCCCCAGCATTTT

clone size: many
D gene: .
J gene: TRBJ1-6
V gene: TRBV20-1
CDR3 protein: CSPYPGAHALSPLHF
CDR3 DNA: TGCAGCCCCTACCCGGGGGCGCATGCATTGTCACCCCTCCACTTT

clone size: few
D gene: .
J gene: TRBJ2-1
V gene: TRBV7-2
CDR3 protein: CASSPIGGGFDEQFF
CDR3 DNA: TGTGCCAGCAGCCCCATTGGGGGGGGCTTTGATGAGCAGTTCTTC

clone size: many
D gene: TRBD2
J gene: TRBJ2-3
V gene: TRBV3-1
CDR3 protein: CASSQGTGGPSDTQYF
CDR3 DNA: TGTGCCAGCAGCCAAGGGACGGGAGGGCCTTCAGATACGCAGTATTTT

clone size: many
D gene: .
J gene: TRBJ1-1
V gene: TRBV3-1
CDR3 protein: CASSSKYPISIRTEAFF
CDR3 DNA: TGTGCCAGCAGCAGTAAGTATCCCATTTCAATTCGCACTGAAGCTTTCTTT

clone size: few
D gene: .
J gene: TRBJ2-5
V gene: TRBV5-8
CDR3 protein: CASSLYGEKTQYF
CDR3 DNA: TGTGCCAGCAGCTTGTATGGAGAGAAGACCCAGTACTTC

clone size: .
D gene: .
J gene: TRBJ2-7
V gene: TRBV27
CDR3 protein: CASSLSGTPQYF
CDR3 DNA: TGTGCCAGCAGTTTATCCGGGACGCCGCAGTACTTC

clone size: many
D gene: .
J gene: TRBJ2-7
V gene: TRBV7-9
CDR3 protein: CASAPAGGNEQYF
CDR3 DNA: TGTGCCAGCGCCCCGGCGGGTGGCAACGAGCAGTACTTC

clone size: few
D gene: TRBD2
J gene: TRBJ2-3
V gene: TRBV28
CDR3 protein: CASSFGGLAGVSDTQYF
CDR3 DNA: TGTGCCAGCAGTTTCGGAGGGCTAGCGGGAGTGTCAGATACGCAGTATTTT

clone size: .
D gene: TRBD2
J gene: TRBJ2-3
V gene: TRBV6-2/TRBV6-3
CDR3 protein: CASSHFTSGRRTGTQYF
CDR3 DNA: TGTGCCAGCAGTCACTTCACTAGCGGGAGACGGACAGGTACGCAGTATTTT